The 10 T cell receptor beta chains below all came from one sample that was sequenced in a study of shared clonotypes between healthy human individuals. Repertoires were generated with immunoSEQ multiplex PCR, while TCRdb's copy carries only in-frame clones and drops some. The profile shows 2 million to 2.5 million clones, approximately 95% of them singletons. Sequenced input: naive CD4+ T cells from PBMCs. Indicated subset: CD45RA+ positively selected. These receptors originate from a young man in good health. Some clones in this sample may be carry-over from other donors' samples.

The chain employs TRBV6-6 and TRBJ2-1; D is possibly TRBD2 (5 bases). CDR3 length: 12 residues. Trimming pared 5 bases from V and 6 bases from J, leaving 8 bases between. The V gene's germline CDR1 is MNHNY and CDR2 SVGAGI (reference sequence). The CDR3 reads CASSPGSNEQFF. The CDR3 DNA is TGTGCCAGCAGTCCGGGAAGCAATGAGCAGTTCTTC.

The CDR3 loop reads CASSASWTNSGEKLFF. DNA for the CDR3: TGTGCCAGCAGTGCAAGCTGGACCAATAGCGGCGAAAAACTGTTTTTT. The chain carries TRBV6-1 and TRBJ1-4; D gene ambiguous. CDR1 MNHNS and CDR2 SASEGT come from the germline V gene. This CDR3 contains 16 residues. The V and J ends lost 4 bases and 8 bases respectively, with 20 bases between them.

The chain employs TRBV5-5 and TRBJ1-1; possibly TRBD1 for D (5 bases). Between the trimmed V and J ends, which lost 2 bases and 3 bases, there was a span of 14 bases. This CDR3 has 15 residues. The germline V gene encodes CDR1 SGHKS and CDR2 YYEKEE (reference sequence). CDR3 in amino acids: CASSFGGVGDTEAFF. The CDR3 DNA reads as TGTGCCAGCAGCTTCGGAGGAGTAGGGGACACTGAAGCTTTCTTT.

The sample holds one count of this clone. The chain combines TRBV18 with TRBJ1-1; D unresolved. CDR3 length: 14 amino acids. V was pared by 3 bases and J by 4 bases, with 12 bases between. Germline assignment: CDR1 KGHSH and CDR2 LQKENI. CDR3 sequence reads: CASSPERRLTEAFF. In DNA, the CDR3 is TGTGCCAGCTCACCGGAGAGGCGACTCACTGAAGCTTTCTTT. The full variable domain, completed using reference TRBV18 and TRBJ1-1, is NAGVMQNPRHLVRRRGQEARLRCSPMKGHSHVYWYRQLPEEGLKFMVYLQKENIIDESGMPKERFSAEFPKEGPSILRIQQVVRGDSAAYFCASSPERRLTEAFFGQGTRLTVV.

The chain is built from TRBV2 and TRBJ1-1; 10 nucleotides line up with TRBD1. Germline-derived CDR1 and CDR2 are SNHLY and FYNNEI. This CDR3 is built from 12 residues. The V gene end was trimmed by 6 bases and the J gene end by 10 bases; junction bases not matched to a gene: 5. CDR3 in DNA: TGTGCCAGCAGAACCGGGACAGGGGTAGCTTTCTTT. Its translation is CASRTGTGVAFF.

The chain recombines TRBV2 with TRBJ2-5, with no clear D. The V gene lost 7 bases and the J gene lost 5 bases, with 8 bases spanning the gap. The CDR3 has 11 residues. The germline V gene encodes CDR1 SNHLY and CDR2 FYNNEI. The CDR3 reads CASNVWETQYF. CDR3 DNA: TGTGCCAGCAACGTCTGGGAGACCCAGTACTTC.

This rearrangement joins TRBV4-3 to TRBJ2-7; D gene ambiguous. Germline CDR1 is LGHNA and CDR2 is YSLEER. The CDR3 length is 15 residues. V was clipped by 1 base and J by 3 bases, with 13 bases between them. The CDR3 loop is CASSQVGQPLYEQYF. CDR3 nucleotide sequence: TGCGCCAGCAGCCAAGTTGGTCAGCCCCTCTACGAGCAGTACTTC.

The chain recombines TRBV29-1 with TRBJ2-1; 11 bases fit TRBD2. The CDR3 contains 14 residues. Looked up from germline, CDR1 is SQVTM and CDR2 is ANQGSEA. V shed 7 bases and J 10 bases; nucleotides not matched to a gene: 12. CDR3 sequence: CSARGLAESREQFF. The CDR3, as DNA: TGCAGCGCAAGGGGACTAGCGGAATCCCGAGAGCAGTTCTTC.

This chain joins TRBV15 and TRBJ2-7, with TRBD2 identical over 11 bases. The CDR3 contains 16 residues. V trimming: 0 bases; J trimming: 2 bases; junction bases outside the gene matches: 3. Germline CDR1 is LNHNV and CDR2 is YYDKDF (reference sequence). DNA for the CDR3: TGTGCCACCAGCAGAGATCGACTAGCGGGGACCTACGAGCAGTACTTC. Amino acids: CATSRDRLAGTYEQYF.

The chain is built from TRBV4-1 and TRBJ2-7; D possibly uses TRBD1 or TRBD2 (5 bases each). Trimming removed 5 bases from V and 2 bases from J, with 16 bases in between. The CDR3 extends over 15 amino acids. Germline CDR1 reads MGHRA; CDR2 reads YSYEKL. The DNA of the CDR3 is TGCGCCAGCAGCTCTATCGGGACGGCTCCCTACGAGCAGTACTTC. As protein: CASSSIGTAPYEQYF.